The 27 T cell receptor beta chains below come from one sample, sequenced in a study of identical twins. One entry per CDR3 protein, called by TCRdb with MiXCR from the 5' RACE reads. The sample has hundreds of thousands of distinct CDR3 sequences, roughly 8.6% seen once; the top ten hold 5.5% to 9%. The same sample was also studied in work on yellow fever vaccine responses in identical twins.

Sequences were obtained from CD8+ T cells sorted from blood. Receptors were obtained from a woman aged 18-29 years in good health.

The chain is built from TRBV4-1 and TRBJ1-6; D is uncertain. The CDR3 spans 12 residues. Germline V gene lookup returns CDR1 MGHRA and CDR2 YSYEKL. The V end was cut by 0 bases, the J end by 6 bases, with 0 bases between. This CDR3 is CASSQDNSPLHF. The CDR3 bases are TGCGCCAGCAGCCAAGATAATTCACCCCTCCACTTT.

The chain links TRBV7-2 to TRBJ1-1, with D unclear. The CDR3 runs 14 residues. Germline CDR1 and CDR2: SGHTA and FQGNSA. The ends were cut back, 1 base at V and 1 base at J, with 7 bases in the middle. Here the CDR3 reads CASSLGSGNTEAFF. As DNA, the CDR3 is TGTGCCAGCAGCTTAGGGAGCGGGAACACTGAAGCTTTCTTT.

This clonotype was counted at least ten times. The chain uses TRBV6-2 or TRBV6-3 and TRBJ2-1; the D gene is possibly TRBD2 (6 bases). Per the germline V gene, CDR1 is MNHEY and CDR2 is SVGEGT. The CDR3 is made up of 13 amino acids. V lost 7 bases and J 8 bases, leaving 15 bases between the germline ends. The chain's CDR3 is CASTRESGDEQFF. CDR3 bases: TGTGCCAGCACCCGGGAGTCTGGGGATGAGCAGTTCTTC.

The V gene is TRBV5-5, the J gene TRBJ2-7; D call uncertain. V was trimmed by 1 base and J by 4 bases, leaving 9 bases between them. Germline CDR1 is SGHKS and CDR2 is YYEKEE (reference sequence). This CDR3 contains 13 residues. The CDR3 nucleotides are TGTGCCAGCAGCTTGCATCCCCGGTACGAGCAGTACTTC. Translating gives CASSLHPRYEQYF.

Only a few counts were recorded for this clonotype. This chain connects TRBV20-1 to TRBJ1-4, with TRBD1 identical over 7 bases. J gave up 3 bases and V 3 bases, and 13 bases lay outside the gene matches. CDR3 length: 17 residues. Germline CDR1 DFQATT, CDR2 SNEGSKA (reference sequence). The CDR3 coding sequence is TGCAGTGCTAGGGATCCGACAGGGTTAGGCGCTAATGAAAAACTGTTTTTT. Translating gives CSARDPTGLGANEKLFF.

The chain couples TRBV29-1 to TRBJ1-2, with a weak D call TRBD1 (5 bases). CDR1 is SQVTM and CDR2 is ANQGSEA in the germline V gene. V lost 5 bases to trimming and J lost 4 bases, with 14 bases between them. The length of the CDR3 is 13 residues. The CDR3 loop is CSVPLSGRYGYTF. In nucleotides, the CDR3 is TGCAGCGTTCCCTTGTCAGGGCGCTATGGCTACACCTTC.

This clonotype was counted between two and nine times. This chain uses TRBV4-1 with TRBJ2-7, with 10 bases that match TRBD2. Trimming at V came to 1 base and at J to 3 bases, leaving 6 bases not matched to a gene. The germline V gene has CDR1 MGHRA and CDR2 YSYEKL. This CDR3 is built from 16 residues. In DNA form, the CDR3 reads TGCGCCAGCAGCCAAGTCGCGGCTAGCGGGAGCTACGAGCAGTACTTC. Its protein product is CASSQVAASGSYEQYF.

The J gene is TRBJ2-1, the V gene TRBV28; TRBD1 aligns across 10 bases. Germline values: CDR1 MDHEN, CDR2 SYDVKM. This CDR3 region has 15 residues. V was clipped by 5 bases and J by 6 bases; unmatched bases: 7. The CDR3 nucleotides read TGTGCCAGCAGTCCCGGGACAGGGGTCTTCAATGAGCAGTTCTTC. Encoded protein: CASSPGTGVFNEQFF.

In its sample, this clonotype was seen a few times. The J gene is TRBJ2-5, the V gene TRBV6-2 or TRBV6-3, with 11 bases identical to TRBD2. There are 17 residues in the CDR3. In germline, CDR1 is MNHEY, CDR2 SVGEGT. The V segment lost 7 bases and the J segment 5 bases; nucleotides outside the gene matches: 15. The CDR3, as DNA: TGTGCCAGCACCCCCGGGACTAGCGGACCCCATCAGGAGACCCAGTACTTC. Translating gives CASTPGTSGPHQETQYF.

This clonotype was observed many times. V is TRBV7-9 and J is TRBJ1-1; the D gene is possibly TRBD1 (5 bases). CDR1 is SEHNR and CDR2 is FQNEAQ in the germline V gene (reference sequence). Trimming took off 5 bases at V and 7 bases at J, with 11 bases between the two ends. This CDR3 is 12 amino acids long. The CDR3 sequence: CASSESGGEAFF. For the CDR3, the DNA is TGTGCCAGCAGCGAATCGGGGGGTGAAGCTTTCTTT.

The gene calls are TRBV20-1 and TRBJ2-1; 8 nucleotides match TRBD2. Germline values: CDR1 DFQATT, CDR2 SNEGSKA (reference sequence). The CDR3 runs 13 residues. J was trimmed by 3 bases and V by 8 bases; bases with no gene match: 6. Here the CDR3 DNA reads TGCAGTCTCGAGCGGGGGTACTACAATGAGCAGTTCTTC. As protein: CSLERGYYNEQFF.

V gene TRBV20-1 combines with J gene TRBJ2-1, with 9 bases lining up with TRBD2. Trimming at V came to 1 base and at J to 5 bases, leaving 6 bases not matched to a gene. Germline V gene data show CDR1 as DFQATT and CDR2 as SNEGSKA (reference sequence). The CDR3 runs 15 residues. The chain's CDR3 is CSARASSGVDNEQFF. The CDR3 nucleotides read TGCAGTGCTAGAGCGTCTAGCGGGGTTGACAATGAGCAGTTCTTC.

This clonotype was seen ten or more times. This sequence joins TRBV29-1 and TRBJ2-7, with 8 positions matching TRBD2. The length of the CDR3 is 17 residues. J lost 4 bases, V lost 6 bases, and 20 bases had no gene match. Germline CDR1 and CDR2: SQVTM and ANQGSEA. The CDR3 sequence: CSVLPFNGSGITYEQYF. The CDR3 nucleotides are TGCAGCGTCCTGCCGTTCAACGGTAGCGGGATTACATACGAGCAGTACTTC.

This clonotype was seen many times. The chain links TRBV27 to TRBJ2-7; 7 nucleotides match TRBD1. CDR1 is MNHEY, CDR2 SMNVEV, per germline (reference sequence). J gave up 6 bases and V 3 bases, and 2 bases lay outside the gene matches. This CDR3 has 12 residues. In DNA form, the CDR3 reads TGTGCCAGCAGTTTTACAGGGGTCGAGCAGTACTTC. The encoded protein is CASSFTGVEQYF.

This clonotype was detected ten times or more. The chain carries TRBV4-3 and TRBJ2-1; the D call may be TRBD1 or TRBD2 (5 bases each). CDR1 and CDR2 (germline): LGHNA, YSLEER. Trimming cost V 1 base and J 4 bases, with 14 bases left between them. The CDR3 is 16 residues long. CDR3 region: CASSQVRGGTYNEQFF. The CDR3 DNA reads TGCGCCAGCAGCCAAGTTCGGGGCGGAACTTACAATGAGCAGTTCTTC.

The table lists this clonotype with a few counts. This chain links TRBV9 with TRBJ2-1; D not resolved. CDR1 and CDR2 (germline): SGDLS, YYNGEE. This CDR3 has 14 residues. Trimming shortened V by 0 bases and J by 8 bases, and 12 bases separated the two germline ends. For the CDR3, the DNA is TGTGCCAGCAGCGTAGGCTCCTATAAAGATGAGCAGTTCTTC. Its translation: CASSVGSYKDEQFF.

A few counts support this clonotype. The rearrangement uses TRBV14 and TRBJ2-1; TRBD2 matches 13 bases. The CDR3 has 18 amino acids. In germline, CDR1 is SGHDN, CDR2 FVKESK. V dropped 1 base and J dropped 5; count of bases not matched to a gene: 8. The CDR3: CASSQVLTSGGANNEQFF. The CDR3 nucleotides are TGTGCCAGCAGCCAAGTATTAACTAGCGGGGGGGCAAACAATGAGCAGTTCTTC.

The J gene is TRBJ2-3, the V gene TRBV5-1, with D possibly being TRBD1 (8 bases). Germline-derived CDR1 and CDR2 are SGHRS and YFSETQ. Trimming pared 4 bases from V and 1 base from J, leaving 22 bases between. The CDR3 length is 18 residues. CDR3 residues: CASSPSGVRGRGTDTQYF. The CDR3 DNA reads TGCGCCAGCAGCCCCAGCGGGGTCAGGGGGCGCGGCACAGATACGCAGTATTTT.

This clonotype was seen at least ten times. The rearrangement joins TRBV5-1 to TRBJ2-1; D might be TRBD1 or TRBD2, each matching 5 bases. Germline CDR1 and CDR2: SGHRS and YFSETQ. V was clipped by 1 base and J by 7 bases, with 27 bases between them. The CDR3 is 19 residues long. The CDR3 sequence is CASSLFGPPGPTAGNEQFF. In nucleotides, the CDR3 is TGCGCCAGCAGCTTGTTTGGCCCCCCAGGGCCGACCGCGGGTAATGAGCAGTTCTTC. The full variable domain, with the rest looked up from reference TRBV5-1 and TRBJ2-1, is KAGVTQTPRYLIKTRGQQVTLSCSPISGHRSVSWYQQTPGQGLQFLFEYFSETQRNKGNFPGRFSGRQFSNSRSEMNVSTLELGDSALYLCASSLFGPPGPTAGNEQFFGPGTRLTVL.

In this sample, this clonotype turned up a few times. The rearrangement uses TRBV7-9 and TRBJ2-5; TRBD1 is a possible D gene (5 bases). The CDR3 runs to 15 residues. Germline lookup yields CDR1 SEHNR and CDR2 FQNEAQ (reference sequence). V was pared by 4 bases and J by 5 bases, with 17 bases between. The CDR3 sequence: CASSSISAGLETQYF. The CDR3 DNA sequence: TGTGCCAGCAGCTCCATATCGGCAGGGTTGGAGACCCAGTACTTC.

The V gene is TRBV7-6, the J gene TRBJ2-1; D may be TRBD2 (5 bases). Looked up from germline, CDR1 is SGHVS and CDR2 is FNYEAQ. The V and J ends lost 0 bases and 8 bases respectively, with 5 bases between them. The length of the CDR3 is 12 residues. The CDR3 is CASSLARDEQFF. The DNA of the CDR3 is TGTGCCAGCAGCTTAGCGCGGGATGAGCAGTTCTTC.

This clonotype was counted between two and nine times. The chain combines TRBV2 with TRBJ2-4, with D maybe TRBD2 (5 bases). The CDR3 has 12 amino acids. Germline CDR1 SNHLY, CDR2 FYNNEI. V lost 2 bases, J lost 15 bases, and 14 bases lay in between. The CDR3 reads CASSEIAPPPYF. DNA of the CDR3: TGTGCCAGCAGTGAAATAGCGCCACCCCCGTACTTC.

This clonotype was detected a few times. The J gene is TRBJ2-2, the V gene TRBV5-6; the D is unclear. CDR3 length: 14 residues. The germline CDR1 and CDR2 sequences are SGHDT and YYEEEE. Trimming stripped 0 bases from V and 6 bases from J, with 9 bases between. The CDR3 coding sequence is TGTGCCAGCAGCTTGGGGTCCTATGCCGGGGAGCTGTTTTTT. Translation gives CASSLGSYAGELFF. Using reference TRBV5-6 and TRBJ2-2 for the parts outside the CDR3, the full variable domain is DAGVTQSPTHLIKTRGQQVTLRCSPKSGHDTVSWYQQALGQGPQFIFQYYEEEERQRGNFPDRFSGHQFPNYSSELNVNALLLGDSALYLCASSLGSYAGELFFGEGSRLTVL.

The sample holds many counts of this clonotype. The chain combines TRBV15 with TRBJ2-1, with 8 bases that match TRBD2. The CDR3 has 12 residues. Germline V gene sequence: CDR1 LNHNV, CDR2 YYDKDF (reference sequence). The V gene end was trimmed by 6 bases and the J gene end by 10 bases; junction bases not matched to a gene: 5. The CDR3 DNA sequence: TGTGCCACCAGAAATCCTAGCGGGGAGCAGTTCTTC. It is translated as CATRNPSGEQFF. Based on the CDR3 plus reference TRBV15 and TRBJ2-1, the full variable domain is DAMVIQNPRYQVTQFGKPVTLSCSQTLNHNVMYWYQQKSSQAPKLLFHYYDKDFNNEADTPDNFQSRRPNTSFCFLDIRSPGLGDTAMYLCATRNPSGEQFFGPGTRLTVL.

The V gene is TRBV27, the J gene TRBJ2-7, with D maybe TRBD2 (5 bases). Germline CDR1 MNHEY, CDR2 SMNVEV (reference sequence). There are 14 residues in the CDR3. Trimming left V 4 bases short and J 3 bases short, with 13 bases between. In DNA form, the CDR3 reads TGTGCCAGCAGTTCCCGAAACCGGGACTACGAGCAGTACTTC. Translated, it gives CASSSRNRDYEQYF.

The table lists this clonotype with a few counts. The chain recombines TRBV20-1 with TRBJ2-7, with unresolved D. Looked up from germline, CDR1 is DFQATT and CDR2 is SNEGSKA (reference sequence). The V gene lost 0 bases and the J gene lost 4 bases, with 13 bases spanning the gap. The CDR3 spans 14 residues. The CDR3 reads CSARDVSYLYEQYF. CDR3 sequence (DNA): TGCAGTGCTAGAGATGTTTCCTATCTATACGAGCAGTACTTC.

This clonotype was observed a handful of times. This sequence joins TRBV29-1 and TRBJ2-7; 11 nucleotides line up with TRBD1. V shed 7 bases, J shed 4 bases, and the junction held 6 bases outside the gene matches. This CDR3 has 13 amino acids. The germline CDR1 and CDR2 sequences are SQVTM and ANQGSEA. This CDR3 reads CSALGTGGYEQYF. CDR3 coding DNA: TGCAGCGCTCTCGGGACAGGGGGTTACGAGCAGTACTTC.